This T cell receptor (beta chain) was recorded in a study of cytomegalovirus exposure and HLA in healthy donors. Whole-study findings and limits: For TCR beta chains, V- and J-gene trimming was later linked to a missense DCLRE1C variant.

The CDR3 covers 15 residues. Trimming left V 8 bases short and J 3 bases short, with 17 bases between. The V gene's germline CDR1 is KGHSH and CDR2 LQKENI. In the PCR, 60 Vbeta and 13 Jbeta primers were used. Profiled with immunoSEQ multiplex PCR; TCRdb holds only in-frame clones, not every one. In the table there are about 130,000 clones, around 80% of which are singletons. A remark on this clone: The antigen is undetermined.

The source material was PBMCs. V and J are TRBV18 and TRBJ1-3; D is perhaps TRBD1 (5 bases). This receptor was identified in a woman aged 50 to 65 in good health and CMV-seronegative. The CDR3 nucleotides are TGTGCCAGCCGAGAAGGGGCAGTCGTTGGAAACACCATATATTTT. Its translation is CASREGAVVGNTIYF.